This T cell receptor beta chain stems from a study of human T cells and chemical hapten exposure. In TCRdb, the RACE reads were re-called with MiXCR into one record per CDR3 protein. The sample records fewer than 100,000 distinct CDR3 sequences, roughly 12% being singletons. CDR3 length equals 15 residues. V shed 6 bases, J shed 4 bases, and the junction held 6 bases outside the gene matches. Time point meaning: patch test 1, 2 weeks after DPC sensitization. Stated treatment: therapeutic diphenylcyclopropenone sensitization with weekly scalp DPC. Here the sequenced sample was whole blood, taken in connection with sensitization to the hapten diphenylcyclopropenone (DPC). This clonotype was obtained from a woman in her forties with alopecia areata. Some clones in this sample may be carry-over from other donors' samples. The V gene is TRBV12-3 or TRBV12-4, the J gene TRBJ1-3, with TRBD1 matching 10 bases. The CDR3 sequence: CASRQGQGTGNTIYF. CDR3 DNA sequence: TGTGCCAGCAGACAGGGACAGGGGACCGGAAACACCATATATTTT.